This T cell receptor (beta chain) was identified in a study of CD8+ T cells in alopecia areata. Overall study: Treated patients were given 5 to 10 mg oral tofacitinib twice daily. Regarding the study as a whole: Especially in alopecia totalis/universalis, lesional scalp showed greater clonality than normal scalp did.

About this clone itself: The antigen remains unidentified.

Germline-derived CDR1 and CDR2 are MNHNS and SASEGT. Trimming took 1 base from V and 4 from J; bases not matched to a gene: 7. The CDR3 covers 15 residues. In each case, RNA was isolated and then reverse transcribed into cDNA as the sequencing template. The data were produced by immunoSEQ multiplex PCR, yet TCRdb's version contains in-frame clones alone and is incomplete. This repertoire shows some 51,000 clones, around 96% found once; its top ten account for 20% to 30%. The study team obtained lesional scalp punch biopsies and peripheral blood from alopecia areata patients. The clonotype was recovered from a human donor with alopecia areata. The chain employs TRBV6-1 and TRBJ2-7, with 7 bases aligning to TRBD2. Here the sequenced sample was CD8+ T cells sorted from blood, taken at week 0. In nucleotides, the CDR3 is TGTGCCAGCAGTGAAGAGGCGGGAGACACTTACGAGCAGTACTTC. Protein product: CASSEEAGDTYEQYF.